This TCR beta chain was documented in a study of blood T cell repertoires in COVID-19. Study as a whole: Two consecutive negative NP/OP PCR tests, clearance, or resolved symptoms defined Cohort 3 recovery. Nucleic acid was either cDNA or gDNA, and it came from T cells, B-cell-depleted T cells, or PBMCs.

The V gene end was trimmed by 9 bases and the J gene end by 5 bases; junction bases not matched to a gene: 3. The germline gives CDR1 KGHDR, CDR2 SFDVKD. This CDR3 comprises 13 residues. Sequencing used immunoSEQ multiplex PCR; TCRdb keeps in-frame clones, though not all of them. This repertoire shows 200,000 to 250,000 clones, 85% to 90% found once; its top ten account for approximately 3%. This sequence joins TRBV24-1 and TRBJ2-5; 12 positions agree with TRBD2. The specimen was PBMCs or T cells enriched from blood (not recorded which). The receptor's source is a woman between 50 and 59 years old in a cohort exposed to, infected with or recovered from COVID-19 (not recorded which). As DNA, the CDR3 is TGTGCCACCGCACTAGCGGGGGGCGAGACCCAGTACTTC. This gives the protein CATALAGGETQYF.